These 12 T cell receptor beta chains share one sample of origin, sequenced in a study of blood T cells in healthy people across ages. PCR was performed a second time for 7 to 11 cycles using a sample-barcoded 5' primer and a J-beta primer mix. TCRdb used MiXCR to reprocess the 5' RACE reads, holding one entry per CDR3 protein. The data contain roughly 1.5 million distinct CDR3 sequences, about 42% of them seen just once; the ten biggest clones take up about 4%. Specimen: blood. These TCRs come from a woman aged 18-29 years in good health.

The chain recombines TRBV20-1 with TRBJ1-5; tentatively, D is TRBD1 (5 bases). Per germline, CDR1 DFQATT and CDR2 SNEGSKA (reference sequence). CDR3 length: 15 amino acids. V lost 0 bases and J lost 2, with 11 bases in between. CDR3 loop: CSARDPRVGNQPQHF. CDR3 in DNA: TGCAGTGCTAGAGACCCCAGGGTTGGCAATCAGCCCCAGCATTTT.

Turning to this clonotype: This may stem from a read error, because a much larger clone lies one nucleotide away. V usage is TRBV5-1 and J usage is TRBJ1-5; a possible D gene is TRBD1 (5 bases). This CDR3 has 15 amino acids. Trimming stripped 4 bases from V and 2 bases from J, with 13 bases between. Germline V gene lookup returns CDR1 SGHRS and CDR2 YFSETQ. The CDR3 loop is CASSPAVGGNQPQHF. The DNA of the CDR3 is TGCGCCAGCAGCCCGGCGGTGGGGGGCAATCAGCCCCAGCATTTT. The whole variable domain, filled in from reference TRBV5-1 and TRBJ1-5, reads KAGVTQTPRYLIKTRGQQVTLSCSPISGHRSVSWYQQTPGQGLQFLFEYFSETQRNKGNFPGRFSGRQFSNSRSEMNVSTLELGDSALYLCASSPAVGGNQPQHFGDGTRLSIL.

This clonotype was recorded a few times. The V call is TRBV5-5, the J call TRBJ1-5; no clear D gene. This CDR3 has 15 residues. The germline V and J ends were trimmed by 2 bases and 6 bases, with 15 bases remaining between them. Germline V gives CDR1 SGHKS, CDR2 YYEKEE (reference sequence). The CDR3 DNA sequence: TGTGCCAGCAGCTTTGGGGAGGGATCTGGTCAGCCCCAGCATTTT. Translating it yields CASSFGEGSGQPQHF.

V is TRBV6-2 or TRBV6-3 and J is TRBJ2-1, with TRBD1 identical over 7 bases. V dropped 4 bases and J dropped 6; count of bases not matched to a gene: 6. CDR1 is MNHEY, CDR2 SVGEGT, per germline. CDR3 size: 14 residues. CDR3 sequence reads: CASSFDRVGNEQFF. The CDR3 DNA sequence: TGTGCCAGCAGTTTTGACAGGGTTGGCAATGAGCAGTTCTTC.

The rearrangement joins TRBV5-6 to TRBJ2-3, with 9 bases lining up with TRBD2. The V gene's germline CDR1 is SGHDT and CDR2 YYEEEE. The trim removed 2 bases at V and 5 bases at J, leaving 9 bases unmatched. The CDR3 is 16 residues long. The CDR3 DNA reads as TGTGCCAGCAGCTTTCCCGCGGGACTAGCTAGAGATACGCAGTATTTT. It is translated as CASSFPAGLARDTQYF.

This clonotype showed up just a few times. J is TRBJ1-2 and V is TRBV6-5, with D unresolved. The CDR3 runs to 13 residues. Looked up from germline, CDR1 is MNHEY and CDR2 is SVGAGI. The germline V and J ends were trimmed by 2 bases and 4 bases, with 8 bases remaining between them. For the CDR3, the DNA is TGTGCCAGCAGTTACAGGGCCCTCTATGGCTACACCTTC. It specifies CASSYRALYGYTF.

This sequence joins TRBV15 and TRBJ2-3; D remains unclear. CDR3 length: 17 amino acids. Germline CDR1 LNHNV, CDR2 YYDKDF (reference sequence). The V gene lost 1 base and the J gene lost 4 bases, with 18 bases spanning the gap. CDR3 sequence: CATSRGAGPLRADTQYF. The CDR3 DNA reads TGTGCCACCAGCAGAGGCGCCGGGCCCTTACGCGCAGATACGCAGTATTTT.

The chain joins TRBV27 to TRBJ2-5; D tentatively reads TRBD1 or TRBD2 (6 bases each). The V and J ends lost 8 bases and 1 base respectively, with 20 bases between them. This CDR3 is built from 16 residues. Per the germline V gene, CDR1 is MNHEY and CDR2 is SMNVEV (reference sequence). The CDR3 region is CASARGRRPTQETQYF. CDR3 coding DNA: TGTGCCAGCGCCCGGGGGCGGCGCCCCACCCAAGAGACCCAGTACTTC.

This sequence joins TRBV19 and TRBJ2-1; possible D gene TRBD1, 5 bases. Germline lookup yields CDR1 LNHDA and CDR2 SQIVND (reference sequence). Trimming shortened V by 9 bases and J by 9 bases, and 18 bases separated the two germline ends. CDR3 size: 13 residues. CDR3 bases: TGTGCCAGCTTGGATTGGGGCAGTGGTGAGCAGTTCTTC. As protein: CASLDWGSGEQFF.

The chain uses TRBV10-3 and TRBJ2-7, with a possible D match to TRBD1 (6 bases). Trimming stripped 3 bases from V and 1 base from J, with 10 bases between. From germline, CDR1 is ENHRY and CDR2 SYGVKD. CDR3 size: 14 residues. The CDR3 loop is CAISEGGPSYEQYF. CDR3 DNA: TGTGCCATCAGTGAAGGGGGACCTTCCTACGAGCAGTACTTC.

This clonotype has a single count. V usage is TRBV24-1 and J usage is TRBJ2-4; tentatively, D is TRBD2 (7 bases). The end of the DNA aligns better with TRBJ2-5, so the J call may be wrong. CDR3 length: 16 amino acids. CDR1 is KGHDR and CDR2 is SFDVKD in the germline V gene. The CDR3 DNA is TGTGCCACCAGTGATCCCCTCCGCGGGGGCGCCGAGACCCAGTACTTC. Protein: CATSDPLRGGAETQYF.

The chain joins TRBV5-1 to TRBJ2-7; TRBD1 is a possible D gene (5 bases). From germline, CDR1 is SGHRS and CDR2 YFSETQ. The CDR3 covers 14 residues. Trimming took off 4 bases at V and 3 bases at J, with 14 bases between the two ends. The CDR3 protein is CASSPPDKGYEQYF. The CDR3 DNA reads as TGCGCCAGCAGCCCCCCGGACAAGGGCTACGAGCAGTACTTC. Filled out from reference TRBV5-1 and TRBJ2-7, the complete variable domain reads KAGVTQTPRYLIKTRGQQVTLSCSPISGHRSVSWYQQTPGQGLQFLFEYFSETQRNKGNFPGRFSGRQFSNSRSEMNVSTLELGDSALYLCASSPPDKGYEQYFGPGTRLTVT.